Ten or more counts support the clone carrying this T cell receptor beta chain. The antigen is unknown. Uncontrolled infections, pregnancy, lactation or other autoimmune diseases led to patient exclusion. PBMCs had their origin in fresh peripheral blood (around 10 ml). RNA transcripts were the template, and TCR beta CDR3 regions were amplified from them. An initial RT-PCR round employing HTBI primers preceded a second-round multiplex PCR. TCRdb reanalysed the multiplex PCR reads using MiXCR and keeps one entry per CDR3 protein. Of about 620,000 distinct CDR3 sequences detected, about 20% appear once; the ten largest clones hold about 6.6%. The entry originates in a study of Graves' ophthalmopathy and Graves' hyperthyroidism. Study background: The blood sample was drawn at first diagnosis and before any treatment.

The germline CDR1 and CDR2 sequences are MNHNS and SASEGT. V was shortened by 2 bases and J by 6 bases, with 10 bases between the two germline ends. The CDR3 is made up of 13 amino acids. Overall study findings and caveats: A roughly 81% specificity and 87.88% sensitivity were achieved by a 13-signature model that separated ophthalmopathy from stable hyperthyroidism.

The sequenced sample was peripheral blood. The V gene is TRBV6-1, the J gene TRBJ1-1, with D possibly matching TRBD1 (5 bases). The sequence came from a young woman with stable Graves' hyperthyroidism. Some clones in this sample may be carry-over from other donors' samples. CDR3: CASSERWGPEAFF. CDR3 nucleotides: TGTGCCAGCAGTGAAAGGTGGGGCCCTGAAGCTTTCTTT.